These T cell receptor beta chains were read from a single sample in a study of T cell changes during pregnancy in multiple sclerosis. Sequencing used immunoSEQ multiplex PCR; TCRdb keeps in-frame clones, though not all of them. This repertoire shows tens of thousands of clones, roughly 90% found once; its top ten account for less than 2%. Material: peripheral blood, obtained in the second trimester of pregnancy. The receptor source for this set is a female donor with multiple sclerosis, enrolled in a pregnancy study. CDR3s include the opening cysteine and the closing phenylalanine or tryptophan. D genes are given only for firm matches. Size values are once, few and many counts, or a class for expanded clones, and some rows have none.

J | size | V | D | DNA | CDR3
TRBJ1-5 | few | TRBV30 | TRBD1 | TGTGCCTGGAGCTCCGGGACAGGGGACCTCAATCAGCCCCAGCATTTT | CAWSSGTGDLNQPQHF
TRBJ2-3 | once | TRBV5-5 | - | TGTGCCAGCAGCTTGAGCGTGAGCACAGATACGCAGTATTTT | CASSLSVSTDTQYF
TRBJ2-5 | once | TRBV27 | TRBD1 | TGTGCCAGCCGGACAGGGGGGGAGACCCAGTACTTC | CASRTGGETQYF
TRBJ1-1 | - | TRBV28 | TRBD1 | TGTGCCAGCAGTTTCCCAGGGGGAGACACTGAAGCTTTCTTT | CASSFPGGDTEAFF
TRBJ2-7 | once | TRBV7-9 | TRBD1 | TGTGCCAGCAGCTTACCAAACGCCGAGGGACAGGTCTACGAGCAGTACTTC | CASSLPNAEGQVYEQYF
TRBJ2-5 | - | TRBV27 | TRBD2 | TGTGCCAGCAGAGAAGGTTCGGGACTAGCTTCACAAGAGACCCAGTACTTC | CASREGSGLASQETQYF
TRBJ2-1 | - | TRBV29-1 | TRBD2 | TGCAGCTTCGGACTAGCGGGAGATGAGCAGTTCTTC | CSFGLAGDEQFF
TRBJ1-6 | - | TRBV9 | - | TGTGCCAGCAGCGTAGACCACTATTCACCCCTCCACTTT | CASSVDHYSPLHF
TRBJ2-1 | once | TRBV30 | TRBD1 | TGTGCCTGGAGTGAGACAGGGACGGCCAGTCGGGAGCAGTTCTTC | CAWSETGTASREQFF
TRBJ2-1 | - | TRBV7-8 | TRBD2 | TGTGCCAGCAGCGTAAGACCTCCGGGACTAGCGGGGGGGTCCAATGAGCAGTTCTTC | CASSVRPPGLAGGSNEQFF
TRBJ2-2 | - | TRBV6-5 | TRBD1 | TGTGCCAGCAGTTATTTGGGACAGTACACCGGGGAGCTGTTTTTT | CASSYLGQYTGELFF
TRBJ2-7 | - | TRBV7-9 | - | TGTGCCAGCAGCTTATCAGGAACCGTGAGCTCCTACGAGCAGTACTTC | CASSLSGTVSSYEQYF
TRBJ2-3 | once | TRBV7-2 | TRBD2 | TGTGCCAGCAGCTTGACTAGCGGGAGGGGGCTAGGAACAGATACGCAGTATTTT | CASSLTSGRGLGTDTQYF
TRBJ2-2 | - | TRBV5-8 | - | TGTGCCAGCGTCTTTAGATCACCCGACACCGGGGAGCTGTTTTTT | CASVFRSPDTGELFF
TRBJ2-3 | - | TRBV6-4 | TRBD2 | TGTGCCAGCAGTGCCGAAGGCGGGAGCCCAGATACGCAGTATTTT | CASSAEGGSPDTQYF
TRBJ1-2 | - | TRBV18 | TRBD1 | TGTGCCAGCTCACCACTTGGACAGGGCGATGGCTACACCTTC | CASSPLGQGDGYTF
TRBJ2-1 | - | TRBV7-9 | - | TGTGCCACCGCAAGGGGTATTTCCTACAATGAGCAGTTCTTC | CATARGISYNEQFF
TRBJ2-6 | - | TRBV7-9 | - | TGTGCCAGCAGCGAAGGGGCGCCGGGGGCCAACGTCCTGACTTTC | CASSEGAPGANVLTF
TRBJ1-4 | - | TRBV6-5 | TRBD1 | TGTGCCAGCAGTTCCACCGGGACAGTCCGTGAAAAACTGTTTTTT | CASSSTGTVREKLFF
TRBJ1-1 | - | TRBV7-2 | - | TGTGCCAGCAGCCAGGACAGTAACACTGAAGCTTTCTTT | CASSQDSNTEAFF
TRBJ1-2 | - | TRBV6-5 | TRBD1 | TGTGCCAGCAGAGACGGGACAGGGGGCGCCTACACCTTC | CASRDGTGGAYTF
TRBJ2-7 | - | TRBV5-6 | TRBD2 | TGTGCCAGCAGCTTTGGGGGGGGGAATGGCGAGCAGTACTTC | CASSFGGGNGEQYF
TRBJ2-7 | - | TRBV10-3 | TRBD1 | TGTGCCATCTCGACAGGGAGTTACTGGGACGAGCAGTACTTC | CAISTGSYWDEQYF
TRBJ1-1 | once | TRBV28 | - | TGTGCCAGCATCCAGGACAACATGAACACTGAAGCTTTCTTT | CASIQDNMNTEAFF
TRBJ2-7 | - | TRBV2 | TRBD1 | TGTGCCAGCAGTAGCTCCGGGACAGGGGGCTTAATTCGGCAGTACTTC | CASSSSGTGGLIRQYF
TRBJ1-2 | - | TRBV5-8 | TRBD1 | TGTGCCAGCAGCAAAGGGACAGCGGCTAACTATGGCTACACCTTC | CASSKGTAANYGYTF
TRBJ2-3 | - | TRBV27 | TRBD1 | TGTGCCAGCAGTTTAGGGGACAGGCGCTTCACAGATACGCAGTATTTT | CASSLGDRRFTDTQYF
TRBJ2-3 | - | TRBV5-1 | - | TGCGCCAGCGGCCTGGGGTCAGGGATGGGAACAGATACGCAGTATTTT | CASGLGSGMGTDTQYF
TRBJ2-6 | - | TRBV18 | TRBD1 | TGTGCCAGCTCTCGTTTGCCGGGACAGGGGGCAGGTGGGGCCAACGTCCTGACTTTC | CASSRLPGQGAGGANVLTF
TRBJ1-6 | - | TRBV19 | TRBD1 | TGTGCCAGTAGTCCCCTGGACAGGGATATCATACCCCTCCACTTT | CASSPLDRDIIPLHF
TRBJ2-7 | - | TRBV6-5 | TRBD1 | TGTGCCAGCAGTTACCCGACAGGGCGGGAGCAGTACTTC | CASSYPTGREQYF
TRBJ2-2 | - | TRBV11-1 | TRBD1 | TGTGCCAGCAGTCGAAAGGGACAGGGAATTGCCGGGGAGCTGTTTTTT | CASSRKGQGIAGELFF
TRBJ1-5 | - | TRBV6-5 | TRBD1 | TGTGCCAGCAGTTCAAGGACAGGCCCTGGTCAGCCCCAGCATTTT | CASSSRTGPGQPQHF
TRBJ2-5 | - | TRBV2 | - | TGTGCCAGCAGGGGGGGATTAGAGACCCAGTACTTC | CASRGGLETQYF
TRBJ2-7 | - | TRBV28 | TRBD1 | TGTGCCAGCAGCTCCTCCGGGACAGAAGCCTACGAGCAGTACTTC | CASSSSGTEAYEQYF
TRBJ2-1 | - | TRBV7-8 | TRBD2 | TGTGCCAGCAGCTTAGTCTCTAGCGGGGTTTATGAGCAGTTCTTC | CASSLVSSGVYEQFF
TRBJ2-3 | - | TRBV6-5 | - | TGTGCCAGCAGTTTTTCGGGTCTCACGAACACAGATACGCAGTATTTT | CASSFSGLTNTDTQYF
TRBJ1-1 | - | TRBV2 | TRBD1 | TGTGCCAGCAGCCCCCAGGGGGACGAAGCTTTCTTT | CASSPQGDEAFF
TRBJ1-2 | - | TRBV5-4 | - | TGCGCCAGCAGCCAAGATCTGAGTGTGGGCTCGCAGGGCTACACCTTC | CASSQDLSVGSQGYTF
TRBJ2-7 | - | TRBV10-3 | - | TGTGCCATCAGTGCGATCGCCGAGGGCAGCTCCTACGAGCAGTACTTC | CAISAIAEGSSYEQYF
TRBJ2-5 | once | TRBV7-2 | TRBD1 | TGTGCCAGCAGCACCGACAGGGTTTTGGAGACCCAGTACTTC | CASSTDRVLETQYF
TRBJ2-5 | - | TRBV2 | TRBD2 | TGTGCCAGCAGCGACCTCCAACTAGCGGAAGAGACCCAGTACTTC | CASSDLQLAEETQYF
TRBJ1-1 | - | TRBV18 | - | TGTGCCAGCTCACCAGGCCAGGGAGGGAACACTGAAGCTTTCTTT | CASSPGQGGNTEAFF
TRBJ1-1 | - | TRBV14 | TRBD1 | TGTGCCAGCAGCCGGACAGGGGGCCCAGAAGCTTTCTTT | CASSRTGGPEAFF
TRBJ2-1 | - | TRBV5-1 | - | TGCGCCAGTCAGTACCGGGACACTTCCAACAATGAGCAGTTCTTC | CASQYRDTSNNEQFF
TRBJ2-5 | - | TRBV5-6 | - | TGTGCCAGCAGATCCATAGGCCAGGGGGAGACCCAGTACTTC | CASRSIGQGETQYF
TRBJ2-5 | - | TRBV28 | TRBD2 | TGTGCCAGCAGCCTAGCGGGAGCCGTAGGAGAGACCCAGTACTTC | CASSLAGAVGETQYF
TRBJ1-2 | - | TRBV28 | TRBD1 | TGTGCCAGCACCGACCAGAGGGGCAGGGGGGCCTATGGCTACACCTTC | CASTDQRGRGAYGYTF
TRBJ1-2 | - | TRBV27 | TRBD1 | TGTGCCAGCAGGCGGACGGGACAGCCGATCTACACCTTC | CASRRTGQPIYTF
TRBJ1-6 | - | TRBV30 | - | TGTGCCTGGAGTCAACGGGGGGTACTGAGTAATTCACCCCTCCACTTT | CAWSQRGVLSNSPLHF